This record looks at one T cell receptor beta chain sequence and its context. This record belongs to a study of blood T cell repertoires in COVID-19. For the study at large: Acute and convalescent COVID-19 specimens originated in the United States, Italy and Spain. T cells, B-cell-depleted T cells, or PBMCs supplied cDNA or gDNA.

The ends were cut back, 7 bases at V and 7 bases at J, with 14 bases in the middle. This CDR3 spans 12 amino acids. Germline CDR1 reads SGHRS; CDR2 reads YFSETQ. Per the study methods: From reference gene primer amplification, estimates of nucleated cell counts were derived. Produced via immunoSEQ multiplex PCR; TCRdb's table is partial and in-frame only. From that table come the V and J calls and clone size; the DNA was used to work out D and trimming. The sample contains nearly 200,000 clones, 82% of which appear only once. This chain joins TRBV5-1 and TRBJ2-5; D perhaps matches TRBD2 (6 bases). The receptor was derived from a human donor with acute or convalescent COVID-19. The donor label of this sample is uncertain. Source material: peripheral blood. CDR3 in DNA: TGCGCCAGCTTTTCCCTGGGAGGGACCCAGTACTTC. This sequence encodes CASFSLGGTQYF. Supplemented by reference TRBV5-1 and TRBJ2-5, the full variable domain reads KAGVTQTPRYLIKTRGQQVTLSCSPISGHRSVSWYQQTPGQGLQFLFEYFSETQRNKGNFPGRFSGRQFSNSRSEMNVSTLELGDSALYLCASFSLGGTQYFGPGTRLLVL.